This T cell receptor (beta chain) was captured by sequencing in a study of shared clonotypes between healthy human individuals. Replicate PCRs for sorted subsets used 200 to 250 ng DNA; this equaled 33,000 or so T cell genomes. TCRdb's copy holds only in-frame clones and misses some; the assay was immunoSEQ multiplex PCR. The sample holds 1,400,000 or so clones; 98% to 99% are singletons and the top ten take approximately 0.4%. General observations from the study: As a rule, naive subsets had a larger estimated richness than memory subsets. Large depth notwithstanding, sorted-subset sequencing proved incomplete by rarefaction.

For this clone: Its antigen is undetermined.

The CDR3 has 17 residues. Per the germline V gene, CDR1 is KGHSH and CDR2 is LQKENI. V lost 1 base, J lost 2 bases, and 5 bases stayed unmatched. Sequenced material: naive CD4+ T cells sorted from blood. Subset given: CD45RA+ positively selected. This chain connects TRBV18 to TRBJ2-3; 11 positions agree with TRBD2. This clonotype was sampled from a man aged 25-45 years in good health. The CDR3 DNA reads as TGTGCCAGCTCACCACGGGGACTAGCGGCAAACACAGATACGCAGTATTTT. Translation gives CASSPRGLAANTDTQYF.